This TCR beta chain was captured by sequencing in a study of T-cell reconstitution after alpha-beta-depleted transplantation in children. CDR1 is DFQATT and CDR2 is SNEGSKA in the germline V gene (reference sequence). V was trimmed by 3 bases and J by 1 base, leaving 9 bases between them. This CDR3 has 13 amino acids. Preparing the TCRbeta library involved the use of unique molecular identifiers. TCRdb processed the PCR reads anew with MiXCR; each CDR3 protein has one entry. The table has about 540,000 distinct CDR3 sequences, around 20% seen once. The chain links TRBV20-1 to TRBJ1-1; D gene uncertain. The origin of this receptor is a human donor who donated a stem cell graft to a child with acute lymphoblastic leukemia. The material sequenced was PBMCs from the stem cell graft donor, taken from the stem cell graft. The CDR3: CSASVRRNTEAFF. In DNA form, the CDR3 reads TGCAGTGCTAGCGTCCGGCGGAACACTGAAGCTTTCTTT.